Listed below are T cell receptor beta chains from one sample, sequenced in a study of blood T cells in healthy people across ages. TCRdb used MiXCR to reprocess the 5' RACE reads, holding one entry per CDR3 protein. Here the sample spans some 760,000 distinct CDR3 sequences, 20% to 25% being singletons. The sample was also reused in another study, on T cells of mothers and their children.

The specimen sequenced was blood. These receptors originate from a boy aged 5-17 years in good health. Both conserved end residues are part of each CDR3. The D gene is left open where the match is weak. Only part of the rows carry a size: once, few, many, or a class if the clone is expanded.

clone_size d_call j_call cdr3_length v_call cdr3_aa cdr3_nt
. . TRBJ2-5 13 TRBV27 CASSLVQGETQYF TGTGCCAGCAGTTTAGTCCAGGGAGAGACCCAGTACTTC
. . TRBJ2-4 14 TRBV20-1 CSVRTAGAKNIQYF TGCAGTGTTCGGACAGCAGGGGCCAAAAACATTCAGTACTTC
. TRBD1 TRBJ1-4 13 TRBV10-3 CATGTAKGEKLFF TGTGCCACCGGGACAGCCAAGGGTGAAAAACTGTTTTTT
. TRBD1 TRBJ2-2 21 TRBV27 CASSPLRFPAGTGSNTGELFF TGTGCCAGCAGCCCCCTTCGATTCCCAGCTGGGACAGGTTCGAACACCGGGGAGCTGTTTTTT
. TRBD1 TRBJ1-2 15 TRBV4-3 CASSQADRVPWGYTF TGCGCCAGCAGCCAAGCGGACAGGGTGCCCTGGGGCTACACCTTC
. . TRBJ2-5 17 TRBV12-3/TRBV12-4 CASSHGTGSVWGETQYF TGTGCCAGCAGCCACGGAACAGGGTCGGTTTGGGGAGAGACCCAGTACTTC
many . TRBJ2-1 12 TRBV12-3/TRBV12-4 CASSLGENEQFF TGCGCCAGCAGCTTGGGGGAGAATGAGCAGTTCTTC
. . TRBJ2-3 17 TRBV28 CASSSPLELVTTDTQYF TGTGCCAGCAGTTCCCCGCTCGAACTAGTTACCACAGATACGCAGTATTTT
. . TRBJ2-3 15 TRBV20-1 CSAEPPGLPYDTQYF TGCAGTGCTGAACCTCCGGGACTGCCATATGATACGCAGTATTTT
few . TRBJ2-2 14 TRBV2 CATARWDHTGELFF TGTGCCACCGCGAGGTGGGACCACACCGGGGAGCTGTTTTTT
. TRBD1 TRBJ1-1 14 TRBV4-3 CASSHGTGDTEAFF TGCGCCAGCAGCCACGGGACAGGGGACACTGAAGCTTTCTTT
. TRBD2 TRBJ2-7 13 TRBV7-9 CASRGTNSYEQHF TGTGCCAGCAGAGGGACTAACTCCTACGAGCAGCACTTC
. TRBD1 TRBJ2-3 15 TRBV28 CASSPTGFLADTQYF TGTGCCAGCAGCCCGACAGGGTTTCTCGCAGATACGCAGTATTTT
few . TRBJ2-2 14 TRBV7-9 CASSLVDATGELFF TGTGCCAGCAGCTTAGTGGACGCAACCGGGGAGCTGTTTTTT
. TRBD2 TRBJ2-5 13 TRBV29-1 CSVEREYQETQYF TGCAGCGTTGAGCGGGAGTACCAAGAGACCCAGTACTTC
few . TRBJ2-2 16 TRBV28 CASSFIPQDINGELFF TGTGCCAGCAGTTTTATACCCCAGGATATAAACGGGGAGCTGTTTTTT
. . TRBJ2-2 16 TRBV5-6 CASSLRLQGFTGELFF TGTGCCAGCAGCCTCCGATTGCAAGGATTTACCGGGGAGCTGTTTTTT
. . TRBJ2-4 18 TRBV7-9 CASSLYGDRFLAKNIQYF TGTGCCAGCAGCTTATATGGAGACCGATTTTTAGCCAAAAACATTCAGTACTTC
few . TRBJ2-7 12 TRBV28 CASTLGAYEQYF TGTGCCAGCACCTTAGGTGCGTACGAGCAGTACTTC
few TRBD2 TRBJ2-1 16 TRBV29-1 CSGNSPRGRAYNEQFF TGCAGCGGGAACTCTCCTCGCGGGAGGGCCTACAATGAGCAGTTCTTC
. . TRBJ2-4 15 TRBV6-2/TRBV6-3 CASSYGRITTDIQYF TGTGCCAGCAGTTACGGTAGGATCACGACGGACATTCAGTACTTC
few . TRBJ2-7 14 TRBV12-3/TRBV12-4 CASTTGQLTHEQYF TGTGCCAGCACCACAGGCCAGTTAACCCACGAGCAGTACTTC
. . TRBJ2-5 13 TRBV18 CASSPRIEETQYF TGTGCCAGCTCACCCCGCATAGAGGAGACCCAGTACTTC
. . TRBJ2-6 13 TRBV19 CASTNSGVNVLTF TGTGCAAGTACCAACTCTGGGGTCAACGTCCTGACTTTC
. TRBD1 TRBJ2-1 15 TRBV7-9 CASSPGQGVYNKQFF TGTGCCAGCAGCCCGGGACAGGGAGTATACAATAAGCAGTTCTTC
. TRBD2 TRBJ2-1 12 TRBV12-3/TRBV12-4 CATGGARNEQFF TGTGCGACGGGGGGGGCGAGGAATGAGCAGTTCTTC
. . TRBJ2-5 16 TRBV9 CASSPRGGTYQETQYF TGTGCCAGCAGCCCCCGCGGGGGCACGTACCAAGAGACCCAGTACTTC
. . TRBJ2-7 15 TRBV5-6 CASSLSALLSYEQYF TGTGCCAGCAGCTTGTCAGCCCTACTCTCTTACGAGCAGTACTTC
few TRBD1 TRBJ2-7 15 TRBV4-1 CASSQLTGDSYEQYF TGCGCCAGCAGCCAACTGACAGGGGACTCCTACGAGCAGTACTTC
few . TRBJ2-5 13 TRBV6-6 CATARDLKETQYF TGTGCCACCGCCCGGGACTTAAAAGAGACCCAGTACTTC
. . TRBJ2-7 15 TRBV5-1 CASSLAEGETYEQYF TGCGCCAGCAGCTTGGCGGAAGGGGAAACCTACGAGCAGTACTTC
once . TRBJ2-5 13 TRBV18 CASSPNFGETQYF TGTGCCAGCTCACCGAACTTCGGGGAGACCCAGTACTTC
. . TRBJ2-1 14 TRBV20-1 CSSHLGLTYNEQFF TGCAGTTCCCATTTGGGACTTACCTACAATGAGCAGTTCTTC
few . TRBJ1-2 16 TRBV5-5 CASSLAVDIPIYGYTF TGTGCCAGCAGCTTGGCCGTAGACATTCCCATCTATGGCTACACCTTC
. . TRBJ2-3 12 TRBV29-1 CSVAVDGDTQYF TGCAGCGTTGCAGTGGATGGAGATACGCAGTATTTT
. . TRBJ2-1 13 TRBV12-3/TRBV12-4 CASGQLLANEQFF TGTGCCAGCGGACAGCTGCTGGCCAATGAGCAGTTCTTC
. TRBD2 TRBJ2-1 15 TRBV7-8 CASSAMTSGSYEQFF TGTGCCAGCAGCGCAATGACTAGCGGGAGCTATGAGCAGTTCTTC
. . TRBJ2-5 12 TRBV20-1 CSARVDGETQYF TGCAGTGCTAGAGTGGACGGAGAGACCCAGTACTTC
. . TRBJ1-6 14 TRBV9 CASSVGGLGESLHF TGTGCCAGCAGCGTAGGGGGCTTGGGGGAATCCCTCCACTTT
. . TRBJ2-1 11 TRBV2 CASGYNREQFF TGTGCCAGCGGGTACAATCGCGAGCAGTTCTTC
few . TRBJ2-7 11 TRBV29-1 CSVEGEYEQYF TGTAGCGTTGAAGGGGAATACGAGCAGTACTTC
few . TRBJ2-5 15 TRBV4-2 CASSQGQGYQETRYF TGTGCCAGCAGCCAGGGGCAGGGGTACCAAGAGACCCGGTACTTC
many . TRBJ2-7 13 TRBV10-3 CAISPGRAYEQYF TGTGCCATCAGTCCGGGACGGGCCTACGAGCAGTACTTC
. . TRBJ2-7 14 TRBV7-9 CASSQNPSSYEQYF TGTGCCAGCAGTCAAAACCCTAGCTCCTACGAGCAGTACTTC
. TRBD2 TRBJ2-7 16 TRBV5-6 CASSALSSGGSREQYF TGTGCCAGCAGCGCCCTCTCTAGCGGGGGTTCTCGTGAGCAGTACTTC
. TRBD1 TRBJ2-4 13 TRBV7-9 CASSLQGADIQYF TGTGCCAGCAGCCTACAGGGGGCGGACATTCAGTACTTC
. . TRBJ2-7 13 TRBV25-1 CASSEYGGFEQYF TGTGCCAGCAGTGAATATGGGGGGTTCGAGCAGTACTTC
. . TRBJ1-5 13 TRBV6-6 CASRGNSNQPQHF TGTGCCAGCAGGGGAAATTCCAATCAGCCCCAGCATTTT
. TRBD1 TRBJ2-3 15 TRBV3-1 CASSQVTGVTDTQYF TGTGCCAGCAGCCAAGTCACAGGGGTAACAGATACGCAGTATTTT
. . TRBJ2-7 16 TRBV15 CATSGILWGDSYEQYF TGTGCCACCAGCGGCATCCTGTGGGGAGACTCCTACGAGCAGTACTTC
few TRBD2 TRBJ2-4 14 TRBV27 CATRRRGVDNIQYF TGTGCCACGAGACGGCGGGGGGTAGATAACATTCAGTACTTC
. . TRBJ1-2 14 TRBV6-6 CASSYQGDNYGYTF TGTGCCAGCAGTTACCAAGGGGACAACTATGGCTACACCTTC
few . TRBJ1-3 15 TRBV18 CASSPSKGPGNTIYF TGTGCCAGCTCACCATCTAAGGGGCCTGGAAACACCATATATTTT
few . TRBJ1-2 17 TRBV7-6 CASSLSETGLRDYGYTF TGTGCCAGCAGCTTATCGGAAACAGGACTCCGGGACTATGGCTACACCTTC